These 21 T cell receptor beta chains came from one sample sequenced in a study of human T cells and chemical hapten exposure. Each CDR3 protein is one row after TCRdb ran MiXCR on the RACE reads. The data hold some 300,000 distinct CDR3 sequences, with around 5.5% observed a single time. Specified time point: pre-sensitization, week 0. Treatment in this sample: therapeutic diphenylcyclopropenone sensitization with weekly scalp DPC. This material consisted of whole blood, taken in connection with sensitization to the hapten diphenylcyclopropenone (DPC). Receptors were obtained from a woman aged 18-35 years with alopecia areata. Some clones in this sample may be carry-over from other donors' samples.

The sample holds many counts of this clonotype. The gene calls are TRBV5-1 and TRBJ2-5; D possibly corresponds to TRBD2 (5 bases). The CDR3 is 14 amino acids. Germline assignment: CDR1 SGHRS and CDR2 YFSETQ. V shed 4 bases and J shed 5 bases, with 15 bases lying between them. The CDR3 DNA sequence: TGCGCCAGCAGCGGAGGATCAGACACGGAGACCCAGTACTTC. This gives the protein CASSGGSDTETQYF. Drawing the rest from reference TRBV5-1 and TRBJ2-5, the complete variable domain is KAGVTQTPRYLIKTRGQQVTLSCSPISGHRSVSWYQQTPGQGLQFLFEYFSETQRNKGNFPGRFSGRQFSNSRSEMNVSTLELGDSALYLCASSGGSDTETQYFGPGTRLLVL.

The chain employs TRBV28 and TRBJ1-5, with unresolved D. Trimming removed 2 bases from V and 6 bases from J, with 11 bases in between. The CDR3 runs to 14 residues. Germline lookup yields CDR1 MDHEN and CDR2 SYDVKM. CDR3 sequence (DNA): TGTGCCAGCAGTTTACCTTTGACCGGTCAGCCCCAGCATTTT. This gives the protein CASSLPLTGQPQHF.

This clonotype was counted between two and nine times. V is TRBV7-9 and J is TRBJ2-7; D may be TRBD2 (6 bases). The germline gives CDR1 SEHNR, CDR2 FQNEAQ (reference sequence). This CDR3 region has 15 residues. The ends were cut back, 5 bases at V and 5 bases at J, with 19 bases in the middle. CDR3 region: CASSPAAGTSHEQYF. CDR3 coding DNA: TGTGCCAGCAGCCCCGCGGCGGGGACGTCCCACGAGCAGTACTTC.

This clonotype was found a few times. The V gene is TRBV14, the J gene TRBJ2-7; 7 bases map to TRBD1. The CDR3 totals 13 residues. J gave up 9 bases and V 4 bases, and 9 bases lay outside the gene matches. Germline V lookup: CDR1 SGHDN, CDR2 FVKESK. DNA for the CDR3: TGTGCCAGCAGCCCGAATTACAGGGGCCGGCAGTACTTC. Translating gives CASSPNYRGRQYF.

This clonotype showed up many times. This chain uses TRBV4-1 with TRBJ2-3; 7 bases agree with TRBD2. Germline V gene sequence: CDR1 MGHRA, CDR2 YSYEKL. This CDR3 spans 12 amino acids. The V and J ends lost 4 bases and 11 bases, in that order; junction bases with no gene match: 6. CDR3 in DNA: TGCGCCAGCAGCCCGGGACTAACAGGGCAGTATTTT. Protein: CASSPGLTGQYF.

This clonotype was seen more than once but under ten times. The genes are TRBV6-5 and TRBJ1-4; 7 nucleotides line up with TRBD1. V shed 6 bases, J shed 5 bases, and the junction held 6 bases outside the gene matches. CDR3 length equals 14 residues. The germline CDR1 and CDR2 sequences are MNHEY and SVGAGI. In DNA form, the CDR3 reads TGTGCCAGCAGGAAAGACAGGGACAATGAAAAACTGTTTTTT. Amino acids: CASRKDRDNEKLFF.

The chain couples TRBV4-1 to TRBJ1-4; D is ambiguous. Between the trimmed V and J ends, which lost 1 base and 4 bases, there was a span of 7 bases. CDR3 length equals 14 residues. Germline lookup yields CDR1 MGHRA and CDR2 YSYEKL. Written as DNA, the CDR3 is TGCGCCAGCAGCCAAGGACGGGGTAATGAAAAACTGTTTTTT. It encodes CASSQGRGNEKLFF.

This clonotype was counted a few times. The chain links TRBV25-1 to TRBJ1-2; 10 bases align to TRBD1. The V and J ends lost 8 bases and 2 bases, in that order; junction bases with no gene match: 11. Germline V gene data show CDR1 as MGHDK and CDR2 as SYGVNS. The CDR3 spans 16 residues. CDR3 in DNA: TGTGCCAGCTCTGGGGGGACAGGGGTGGGCAACTATGGCTACACCTTC. Protein sequence: CASSGGTGVGNYGYTF.

The CDR3 nucleotides are TGTGCCACCAGTGCTCCTGAGAATAATTCACCCCTCCACTTT. Translated: CATSAPENNSPLHF. This sequence joins TRBV24-1 and TRBJ1-6; no firm D call. The length of the CDR3 is 14 residues. Germline assignment: CDR1 KGHDR and CDR2 SFDVKD. V lost 5 bases and J lost 5, with 9 bases in between.

The CDR3 sequence: CASTPGVNSYNSPLHF. CDR3 nucleotide sequence: TGTGCCAGCACCCCAGGAGTTAACTCCTATAATTCACCCCTCCACTTT. The J gene is TRBJ1-6, the V gene TRBV7-2, with D uncertain. Germline V lookup: CDR1 SGHTA, CDR2 FQGNSA. Trimming took 7 bases from V and 0 from J, leaving 13 bases between them. The CDR3 sequence is 16 residues long.

The V and J genes are TRBV6-1 and TRBJ2-2, with TRBD1 identical over 7 bases. Germline assignment: CDR1 MNHNS and CDR2 SASEGT. The ends lost 6 bases at V and 6 bases at J; junction bases unmatched: 4. The CDR3 is 13 residues long. CDR3 protein: CASRATGSGELFF. CDR3 bases: TGTGCCAGCAGGGCGACAGGGTCCGGGGAGCTGTTTTTT.

The rearrangement uses TRBV19 and TRBJ1-5; D remains unclear. The V end was cut by 7 bases, the J end by 3 bases, with 13 bases between. Germline V gene data show CDR1 as LNHDA and CDR2 as SQIVND (reference sequence). This CDR3 has 14 residues. As DNA, the CDR3 is TGTGCCAGTAACGTGCTCTCTTACAATCAGCCCCAGCATTTT. It translates to CASNVLSYNQPQHF.

In this sample, this clonotype turned up a few times. J is TRBJ2-3 and V is TRBV12-3 or TRBV12-4; no clear D. Trimming cost V 3 bases and J 10 bases, with 11 bases left between them. The CDR3 runs 12 residues. This CDR3 reads CASSLAPKAQYF. The CDR3 DNA reads as TGTGCCAGCAGTTTGGCCCCCAAAGCGCAGTATTTT.

The chain joins TRBV3-1 to TRBJ2-1, with D possibly being TRBD1 or TRBD2 (7 bases each). From germline, CDR1 is LGHDT and CDR2 YNNKEL (reference sequence). The CDR3 has 16 residues. V shed 6 bases and J shed 2 bases, with 17 bases lying between them. DNA for the CDR3: TGTGCCAGCAGTACTACCGGGGGGACAGCCTACAATGAGCAGTTCTTC. Translation: CASSTTGGTAYNEQFF.

This chain joins TRBV6-5 and TRBJ2-1; 11 nucleotides match TRBD1. The CDR3 totals 15 residues. V dropped 6 bases and J dropped 6; count of bases not matched to a gene: 7. Germline loops: CDR1 MNHEY, CDR2 SVGAGI. The DNA of the CDR3 is TGTGCCAGCAGACACTCGGGACAGGGGGTCAATGAGCAGTTCTTC. This sequence encodes CASRHSGQGVNEQFF.

In this sample, this clonotype turned up a few times. The gene calls are TRBV29-1 and TRBJ1-2, with D hard to call. The CDR3 totals 13 residues. Germline V gives CDR1 SQVTM, CDR2 ANQGSEA. Between the trimmed V and J ends, which lost 6 bases and 0 bases, there was a span of 11 bases. The CDR3 bases are TGCAGCGTCAACGAACCGACTAACTATGGCTACACCTTC. Translated, it gives CSVNEPTNYGYTF. The whole variable domain, remainder taken from reference TRBV29-1 and TRBJ1-2, is SAVISQKPSRDICQRGTSLTIQCQVDSQVTMMFWYRQQPGQSLTLIATANQGSEATYESGFVIDKFPISRPNLTFSTLTVSNMSPEDSSIYLCSVNEPTNYGYTFGSGTRLTVV.

The chain employs TRBV5-1 and TRBJ2-3; 13 bases fit TRBD2. CDR3 length equals 16 residues. Germline CDR1 reads SGHRS; CDR2 reads YFSETQ. V lost 4 bases to trimming and J lost 5 bases; unmatched junction nucleotides: 7. CDR3 nucleotide sequence: TGCGCCAGCAGCCCCACTAGCGGGGGGGCGTTAGATACGCAGTATTTT. Translated, it gives CASSPTSGGALDTQYF.

This clonotype was counted ten times or more. J is TRBJ1-5 and V is TRBV27; D remains unclear. The V and J ends lost 0 bases and 9 bases respectively, with 9 bases between them. Germline assignment: CDR1 MNHEY and CDR2 SMNVEV (reference sequence). The CDR3 is made up of 13 amino acids. CDR3 DNA sequence: TGTGCCAGCAGTTTATCGATCTATTGGCCCCAGCATTTT. Protein: CASSLSIYWPQHF.

This clonotype has only a few counts. The chain links TRBV7-2 to TRBJ2-1; 7 bases are shared with TRBD1. This CDR3 contains 15 residues. V gave up 5 bases and J gave up 3 bases; unmatched junction bases: 7. The germline V gene encodes CDR1 SGHTA and CDR2 FQGNSA. The CDR3 protein is CASSPGQVRYNEQFF. The CDR3 DNA is TGTGCCAGCAGCCCAGGACAGGTCCGCTACAATGAGCAGTTCTTC.

This clonotype was observed at least ten times. The chain carries TRBV6-5 and TRBJ2-7, with 8 bases fitting TRBD2. J gave up 3 bases and V 6 bases, and 10 bases lay outside the gene matches. The germline gives CDR1 MNHEY, CDR2 SVGAGI. This CDR3 has 15 amino acids. The DNA for the CDR3 is TGTGCCAGCAGCCCCCGGGGGGGTGCCCTCTACGAGCAGTACTTC. Translating it yields CASSPRGGALYEQYF.

In its sample, this clonotype was seen a few times. J is TRBJ1-2 and V is TRBV12-3 or TRBV12-4; a possible D gene is TRBD1 (6 bases). The V and J ends lost 5 bases and 7 bases respectively, with 14 bases between them. The CDR3 totals 13 residues. As DNA, the CDR3 is TGTGCCAGCAGTGAGGTGGGGGCGAGTGGCTACACCTTC. Translating gives CASSEVGASGYTF.